This T cell receptor (beta chain) was captured in a study of T-cell reconstitution after alpha-beta-depleted transplantation in children. The CDR3 runs to 14 residues. Trimming removed 6 bases at V and 1 base at J, with 12 bases between. Germline CDR1 reads PRHDT; CDR2 reads FYEKMQ (reference sequence). The TCRbeta library incorporated unique molecular identifiers. Using its own MiXCR run on the PCR reads, TCRdb lists one record per CDR3 protein. The sample consists of approximately 47,000 distinct CDR3 sequences, around 56% of them appearing once. A note on this clonotype: Antigen specificity is unknown.

Study results and caveats: T-cell counts and diversity were attributed mostly to newly produced T cells one year after transplant. Recipient T cells and thymic progenitors that survived gave rise to the high TCRbeta diversity observed at day 60 in some patients. Expanded graft clones numbering several hundred reportedly gave rise to alpha-beta T cells about two months after transplant.

The sequence came from a boy younger than two with SCID, due to receive a stem cell transplant. V and J are TRBV13 and TRBJ1-1; D perhaps matches TRBD1 (6 bases). Sequences were derived from peripheral blood, sampled before TCRalphabeta/CD19-depleted stem cell transplant. The CDR3 coding sequence is TGTGCCAGCAGTTCACAGGGAGGGAACACTGAAGCTTTCTTT. Translating gives CASSSQGGNTEAFF.